This TCR beta chain derives from a study of T-cell reconstitution after alpha-beta-depleted transplantation in children. The CDR3 contains 14 residues. Trimming took off 3 bases at V and 0 bases at J, with 6 bases between the two ends. Findings of the study overall: Reports say that about two months after transplant, the alpha-beta T cells came out of several hundred graft clones that had expanded. T cells produced anew were the main source of T-cell counts and diversity one year after transplant. Where some patients showed high TCRbeta diversity at day 60, it came from recipient T cells and thymic progenitors that had survived.

Concerning this clonotype: Its specificity is unknown.

It was with unique molecular identifiers that the TCRbeta library was prepared. TCRdb reanalysed the PCR reads using MiXCR and keeps one entry per CDR3 protein. In the table there are hundreds of thousands of distinct CDR3 sequences, 20% to 30% of which are singletons. The sequence came from a female patient between 2 and 15 years old who had a stem cell transplant for congenital amegakaryocytic thrombocytopenia, so the T cells may come from the graft donor. The gene calls are TRBV12-3 or TRBV12-4 and TRBJ1-3, with D unresolved. The sequencing here drew on PBMCs, mostly from graft donor cells, taken 360 days after TCRalphabeta/CD19-depleted stem cell transplant. The CDR3 nucleotides read TGTGCCAGCAGTTTGCAGAACTCTGGAAACACCATATATTTT. Translation gives CASSLQNSGNTIYF.